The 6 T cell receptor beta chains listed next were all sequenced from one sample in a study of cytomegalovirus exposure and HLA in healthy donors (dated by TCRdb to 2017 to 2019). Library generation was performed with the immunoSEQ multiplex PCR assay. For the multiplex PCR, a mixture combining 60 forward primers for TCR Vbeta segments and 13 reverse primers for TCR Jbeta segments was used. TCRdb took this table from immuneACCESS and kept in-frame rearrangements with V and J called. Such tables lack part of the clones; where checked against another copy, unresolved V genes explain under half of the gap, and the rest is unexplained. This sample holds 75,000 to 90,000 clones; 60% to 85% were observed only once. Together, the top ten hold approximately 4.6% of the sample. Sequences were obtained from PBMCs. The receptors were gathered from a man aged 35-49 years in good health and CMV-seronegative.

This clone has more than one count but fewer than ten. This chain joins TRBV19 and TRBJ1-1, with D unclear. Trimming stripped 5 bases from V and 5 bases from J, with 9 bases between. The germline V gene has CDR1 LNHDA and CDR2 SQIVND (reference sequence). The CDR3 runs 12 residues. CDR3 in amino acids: CASSAGLTEAFF. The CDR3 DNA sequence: TGTGCCAGTAGTGCCGGGTTGACTGAAGCTTTCTTT.

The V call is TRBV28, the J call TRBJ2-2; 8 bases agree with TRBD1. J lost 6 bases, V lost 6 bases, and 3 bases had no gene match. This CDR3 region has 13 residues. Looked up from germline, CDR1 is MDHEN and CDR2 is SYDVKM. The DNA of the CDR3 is TGTGCCAGCAGCGAGACAGGGGCCGGGGAGCTGTTTTTT. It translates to CASSETGAGELFF.

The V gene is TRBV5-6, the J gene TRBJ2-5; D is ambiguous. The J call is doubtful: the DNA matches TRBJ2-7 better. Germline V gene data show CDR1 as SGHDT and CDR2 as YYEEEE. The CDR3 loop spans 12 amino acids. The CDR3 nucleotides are TGTGCCAGCAGCCTGATGTGGTACGAGCAGTACTTC. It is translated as CASSLMWYEQYF.

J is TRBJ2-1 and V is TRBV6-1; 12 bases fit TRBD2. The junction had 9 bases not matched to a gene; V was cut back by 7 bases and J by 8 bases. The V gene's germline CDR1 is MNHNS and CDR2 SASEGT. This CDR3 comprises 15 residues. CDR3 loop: CASNQVTSGSHEQFF. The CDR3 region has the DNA TGTGCCAGCAACCAAGTGACTAGCGGGAGCCATGAGCAGTTCTTC.

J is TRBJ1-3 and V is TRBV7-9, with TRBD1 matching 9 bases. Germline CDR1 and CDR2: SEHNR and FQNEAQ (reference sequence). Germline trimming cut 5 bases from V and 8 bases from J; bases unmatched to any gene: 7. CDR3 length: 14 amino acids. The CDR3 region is CASSIQGALDTIYF. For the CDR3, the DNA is TGTGCCAGCAGCATACAGGGGGCGTTAGACACCATATATTTT. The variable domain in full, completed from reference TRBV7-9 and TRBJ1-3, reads DTGVSQNPRHKITKRGQNVTFRCDPISEHNRLYWYRQTLGQGPEFLTYFQNEAQLEKSRLLSDRFSAERPKGSFSTLEIQRTEQGDSAMYLCASSIQGALDTIYFGEGSWLTVV.

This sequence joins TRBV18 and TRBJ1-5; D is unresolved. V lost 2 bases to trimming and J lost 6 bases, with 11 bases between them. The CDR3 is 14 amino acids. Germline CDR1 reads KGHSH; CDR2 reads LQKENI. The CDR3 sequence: CASSPSGWGQPQHF. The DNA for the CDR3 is TGTGCCAGCTCACCATCGGGGTGGGGTCAGCCCCAGCATTTT.